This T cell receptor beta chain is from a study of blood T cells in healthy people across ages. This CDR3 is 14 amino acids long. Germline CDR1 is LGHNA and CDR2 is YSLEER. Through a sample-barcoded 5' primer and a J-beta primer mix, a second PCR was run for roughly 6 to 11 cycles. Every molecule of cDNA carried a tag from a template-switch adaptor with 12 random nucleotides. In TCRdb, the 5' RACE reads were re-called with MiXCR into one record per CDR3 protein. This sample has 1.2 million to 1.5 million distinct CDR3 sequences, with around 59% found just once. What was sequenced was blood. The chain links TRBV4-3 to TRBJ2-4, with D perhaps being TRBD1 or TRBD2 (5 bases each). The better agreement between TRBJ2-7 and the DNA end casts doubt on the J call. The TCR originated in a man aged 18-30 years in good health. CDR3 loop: CASSQDWGSSEQYF. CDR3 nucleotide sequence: TGCGCCAGCAGCCAAGATTGGGGGTCGAGCGAGCAGTACTTC.